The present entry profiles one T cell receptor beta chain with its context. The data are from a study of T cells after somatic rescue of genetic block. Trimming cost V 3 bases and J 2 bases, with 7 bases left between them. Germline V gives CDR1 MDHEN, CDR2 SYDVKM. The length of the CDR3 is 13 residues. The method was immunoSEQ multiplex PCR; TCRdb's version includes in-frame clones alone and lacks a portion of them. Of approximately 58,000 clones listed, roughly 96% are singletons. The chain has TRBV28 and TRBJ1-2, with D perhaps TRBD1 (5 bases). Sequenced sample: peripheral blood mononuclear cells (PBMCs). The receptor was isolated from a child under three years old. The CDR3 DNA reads TGTGCCAGCAGTTTCGGGGGGAACTATGGCTACACCTTC. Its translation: CASSFGGNYGYTF.